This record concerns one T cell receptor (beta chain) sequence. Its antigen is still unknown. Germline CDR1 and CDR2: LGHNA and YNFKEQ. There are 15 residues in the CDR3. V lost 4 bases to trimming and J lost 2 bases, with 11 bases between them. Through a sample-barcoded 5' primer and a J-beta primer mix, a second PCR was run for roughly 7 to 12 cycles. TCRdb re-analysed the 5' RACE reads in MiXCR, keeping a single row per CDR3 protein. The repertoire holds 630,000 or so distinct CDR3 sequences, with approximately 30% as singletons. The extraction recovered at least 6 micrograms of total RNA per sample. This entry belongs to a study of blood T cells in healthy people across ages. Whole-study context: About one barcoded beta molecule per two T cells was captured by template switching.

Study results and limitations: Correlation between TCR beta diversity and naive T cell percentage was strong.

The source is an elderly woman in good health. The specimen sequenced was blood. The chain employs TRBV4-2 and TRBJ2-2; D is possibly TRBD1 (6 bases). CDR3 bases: TGTGCCAGCAGCCCACAGGGTATAAACACCGGGGAGCTGTTTTTT. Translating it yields CASSPQGINTGELFF.